This TCR beta chain is drawn from a study of T cell repertoires in ileal Crohn's disease. The assay was immunoSEQ multiplex PCR, and TCRdb's table has in-frame clones only and misses some. The sample has 3,600 or so clones, over 75% seen once. The time point here: neoterminal ileum biopsy at postoperative endoscopy, about 6 months after surgery. This sequence originates from an adult with Crohn's disease. The sample consisted of ileal tissue.

CDR3 coding DNA: TGTGCCAGCAGCCCACTCAAGGACAGGCGCTCCTACAATGAGCAGTTCTTC. This gives the protein CASSPLKDRRSYNEQFF. The genes are TRBV5-6 and TRBJ2-1; 7 bases align to TRBD1. The germline CDR1 and CDR2 sequences are SGHDT and YYEEEE. The V gene end was trimmed by 4 bases and the J gene end by 0 bases; junction bases not matched to a gene: 10. This CDR3 has 17 amino acids.